The 10 T cell receptor beta chains in this list originate from one sample, sequenced in a study of cytomegalovirus exposure and HLA in healthy donors. The PCR employed 60 Vbeta primers together with 13 Jbeta primers. TCRdb keeps only in-frame clones here, not all; method: immunoSEQ multiplex PCR. The sample lists 150,000 to 200,000 clones; approximately 81% were seen once. Sequencing was carried out using PBMCs. The receptors derive from a woman aged 18 to 35 in good health and CMV-seropositive.

J is TRBJ1-3 and V is TRBV28; D is perhaps TRBD1 (5 bases). Germline V lookup: CDR1 MDHEN, CDR2 SYDVKM. The CDR3 extends over 14 amino acids. V dropped 5 bases and J dropped 2 bases, with 10 bases sitting between them. In DNA form, the CDR3 reads TGTGCCAGCAGTAGAGGAGGGGCTGGAAACACCATATATTTT. Amino acids: CASSRGGAGNTIYF.

V usage is TRBV7-8 and J usage is TRBJ2-3, with 8 nucleotides matching TRBD1. Germline CDR1 and CDR2: SGHVS and FQNEAQ. V lost 6 bases to trimming and J lost 1 base; unmatched junction nucleotides: 9. CDR3 length: 16 amino acids. This chain's CDR3 is CASSPQTGQGTDTQYF. For the CDR3, the DNA is TGTGCCAGCAGTCCTCAAACGGGACAGGGCACAGATACGCAGTATTTT.

The CDR3 reads CASSSQEGGQETQYF. The CDR3 nucleotides are TGCGCCAGCAGCTCCCAGGAGGGGGGACAGGAGACCCAGTACTTC. The V and J genes are TRBV5-1 and TRBJ2-5; maybe TRBD1 (7 bases). V shed 3 bases and J shed 5 bases, with 17 bases lying between them. Germline CDR1 is SGHRS and CDR2 is YFSETQ. The CDR3 runs to 15 residues.

The J gene is TRBJ1-2, the V gene TRBV28; D is undetermined. Trimming removed 6 bases from V and 7 bases from J, with 18 bases in between. The CDR3 contains 14 residues. From germline, CDR1 is MDHEN and CDR2 SYDVKM. For the CDR3, the DNA is TGTGCCAGCAGAGGAGGCGGGGAGTCCCTTGGCTACACCTTC. It translates to CASRGGGESLGYTF.

This chain connects TRBV10-1 to TRBJ2-5, with a weak D call TRBD1 (6 bases). CDR1 is WNHNN, CDR2 SYGVQD, per germline (reference sequence). With 2 bases removed from V and 4 bases from J, the gap between germline ends came to 11 bases. The length of the CDR3 is 14 residues. The CDR3 DNA is TGCGCCAGCAGTGAGCAGGCAGGGGCAGAGACCCAGTACTTC. Its protein is CASSEQAGAETQYF.

J is TRBJ1-1 and V is TRBV4-2; D perhaps matches TRBD1 (5 bases). From germline, CDR1 is LGHNA and CDR2 YNFKEQ. V gave up 1 base and J gave up 3 bases, with 12 bases separating them. This CDR3 is 15 amino acids long. The CDR3, as DNA: TGTGCCAGCAGCCAAGGTGCTCAGGGCTACACTGAAGCTTTCTTT. Translated, it gives CASSQGAQGYTEAFF.

The gene calls are TRBV12-5 and TRBJ1-2; tentative D call: TRBD1 (5 bases). The CDR3 has 15 residues. V lost 2 bases and J 4 bases, leaving 14 bases between the germline ends. The germline V gene has CDR1 LGHNT and CDR2 FRNRAP. The DNA for the CDR3 is TGTGCTAGTGGTTTGCCCCCGACAGCTATCTATGGCTACACCTTC. Encoded protein: CASGLPPTAIYGYTF.

V gene TRBV28 combines with J gene TRBJ2-3, with TRBD2 as a possible D gene (6 bases). Trimming pared 4 bases from V and 2 bases from J, leaving 22 bases between. CDR3 length equals 18 residues. The germline gives CDR1 MDHEN, CDR2 SYDVKM. CDR3 region: CASSSGERGQLLTDTQYF. The CDR3 region has the DNA TGTGCCAGCAGTTCGGGGGAGAGAGGGCAGCTCCTCACAGATACGCAGTATTTT. Looking up the rest from reference TRBV28 and TRBJ2-3 gives the full variable domain: DVKVTQSSRYLVKRTGEKVFLECVQDMDHENMFWYRQDPGLGLRLIYFSYDVKMKEKGDIPEGYSVSREKKERFSLILESASTNQTSMYLCASSSGERGQLLTDTQYFGPGTRLTVL.

This clone was seen a few times. V usage is TRBV9 and J usage is TRBJ2-3; 10 positions match TRBD2. This CDR3 spans 15 amino acids. After removal of 3 bases from V and 5 bases from J, the junction contained 6 bases not matched to a gene. Per germline, CDR1 SGDLS and CDR2 YYNGEE. The CDR3 DNA reads as TGTGCCAGCAGCGCGAGCGGGGGGGAACAAGATACGCAGTATTTT. This translates into CASSASGGEQDTQYF.

The chain is built from TRBV6-5 and TRBJ2-5; weak D call: TRBD2 (5 bases). V lost 6 bases and J lost 4, with 9 bases in between. The CDR3 runs to 12 residues. The V gene's germline CDR1 is MNHEY and CDR2 SVGAGI. CDR3 bases: TGTGCCAGCAGAGGGAGAGGAGAGACCCAGTACTTC. Translation gives CASRGRGETQYF.